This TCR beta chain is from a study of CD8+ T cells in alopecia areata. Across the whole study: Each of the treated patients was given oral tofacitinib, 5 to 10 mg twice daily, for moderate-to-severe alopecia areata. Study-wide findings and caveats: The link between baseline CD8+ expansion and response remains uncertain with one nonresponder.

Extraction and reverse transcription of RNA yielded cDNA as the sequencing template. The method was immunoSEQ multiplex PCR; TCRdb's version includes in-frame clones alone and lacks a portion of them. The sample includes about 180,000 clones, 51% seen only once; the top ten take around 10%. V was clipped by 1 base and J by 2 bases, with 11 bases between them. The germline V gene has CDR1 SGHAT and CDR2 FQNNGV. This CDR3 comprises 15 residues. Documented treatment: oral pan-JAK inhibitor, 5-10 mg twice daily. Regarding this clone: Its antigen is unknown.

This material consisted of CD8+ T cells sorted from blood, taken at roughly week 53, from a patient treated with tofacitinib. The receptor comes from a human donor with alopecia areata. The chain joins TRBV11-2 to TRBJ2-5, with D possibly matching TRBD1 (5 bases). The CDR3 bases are TGTGCCAGCAGCTTAGTCAGGGCAGGACAAGAGACCCAGTACTTC. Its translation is CASSLVRAGQETQYF.